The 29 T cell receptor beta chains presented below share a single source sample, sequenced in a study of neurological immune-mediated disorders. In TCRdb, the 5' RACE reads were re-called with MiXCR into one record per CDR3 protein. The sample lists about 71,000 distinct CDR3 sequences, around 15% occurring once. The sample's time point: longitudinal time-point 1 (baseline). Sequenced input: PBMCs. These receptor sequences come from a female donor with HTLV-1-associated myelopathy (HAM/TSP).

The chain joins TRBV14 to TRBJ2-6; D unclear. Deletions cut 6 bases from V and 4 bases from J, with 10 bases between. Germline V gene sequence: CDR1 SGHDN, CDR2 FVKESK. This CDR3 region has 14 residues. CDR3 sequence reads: CASRVSAGANVLTF. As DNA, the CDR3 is TGTGCCAGCAGAGTGTCCGCGGGGGCCAACGTCCTGACTTTC.

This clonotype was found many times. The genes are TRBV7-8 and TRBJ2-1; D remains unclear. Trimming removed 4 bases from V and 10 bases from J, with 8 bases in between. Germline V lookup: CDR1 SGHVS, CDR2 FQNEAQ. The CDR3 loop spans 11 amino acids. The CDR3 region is CASSSGREQFF. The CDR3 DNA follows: TGTGCCAGCAGCTCCGGGCGGGAGCAGTTCTTC.

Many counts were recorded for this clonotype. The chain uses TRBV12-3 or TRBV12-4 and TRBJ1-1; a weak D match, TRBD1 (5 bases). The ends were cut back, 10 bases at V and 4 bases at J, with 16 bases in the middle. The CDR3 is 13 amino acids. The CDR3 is CATTRGVGTEAFF. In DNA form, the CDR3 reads TGTGCCACCACCCGGGGCGTCGGCACTGAAGCTTTCTTT.

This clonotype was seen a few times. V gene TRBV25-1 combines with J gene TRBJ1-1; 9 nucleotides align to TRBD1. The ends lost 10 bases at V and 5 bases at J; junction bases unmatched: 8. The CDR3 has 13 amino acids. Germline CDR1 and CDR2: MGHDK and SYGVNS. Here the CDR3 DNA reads TGTGCCACCATCAGACAGGGGGGGACTGAAGCTTTCTTT. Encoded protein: CATIRQGGTEAFF.

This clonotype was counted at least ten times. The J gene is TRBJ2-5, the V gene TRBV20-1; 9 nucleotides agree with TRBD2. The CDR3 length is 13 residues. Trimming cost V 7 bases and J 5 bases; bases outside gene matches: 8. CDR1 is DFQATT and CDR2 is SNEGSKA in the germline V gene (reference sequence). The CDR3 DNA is TGCAGTGGGTCTAGCGGGGTCAAGGAGACCCAGTACTTC. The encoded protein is CSGSSGVKETQYF.

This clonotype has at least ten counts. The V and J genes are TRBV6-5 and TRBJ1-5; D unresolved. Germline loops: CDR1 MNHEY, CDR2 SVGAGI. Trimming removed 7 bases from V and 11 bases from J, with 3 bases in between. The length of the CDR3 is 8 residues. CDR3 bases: TGTGCCAGCATAGCCCAGCATTTT. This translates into CASIAQHF.

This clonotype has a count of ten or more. The CDR3, as DNA: TGTGCCAGCAGCTTGGGACCAGACACCGGGGAGCTGTTTTTT. Translation: CASSLGPDTGELFF. The genes are TRBV5-6 and TRBJ2-2; D is undetermined. The germline gives CDR1 SGHDT, CDR2 YYEEEE. The CDR3 spans 14 residues. The V gene lost 0 bases and the J gene lost 3 bases, with 6 bases spanning the gap.

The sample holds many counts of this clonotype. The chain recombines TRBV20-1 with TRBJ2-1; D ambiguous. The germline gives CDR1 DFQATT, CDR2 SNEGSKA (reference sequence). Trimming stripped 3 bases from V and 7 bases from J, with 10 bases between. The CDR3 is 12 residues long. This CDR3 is CSASSLVNEQFF. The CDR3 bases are TGCAGTGCTAGTAGTCTAGTGAATGAGCAGTTCTTC.

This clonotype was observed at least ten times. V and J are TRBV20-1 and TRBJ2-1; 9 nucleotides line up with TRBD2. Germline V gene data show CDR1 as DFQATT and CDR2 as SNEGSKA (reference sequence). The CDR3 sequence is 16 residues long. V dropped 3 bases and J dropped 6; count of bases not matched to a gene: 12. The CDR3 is CSASTILAGLGNEQFF. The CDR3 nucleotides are TGCAGTGCTAGCACAATTCTAGCGGGGCTCGGCAATGAGCAGTTCTTC.

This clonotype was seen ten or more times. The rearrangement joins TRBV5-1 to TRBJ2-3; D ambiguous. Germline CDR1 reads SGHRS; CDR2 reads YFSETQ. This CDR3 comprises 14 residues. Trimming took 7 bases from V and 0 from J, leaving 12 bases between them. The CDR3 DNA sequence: TGCGCCAGCGGCGCCGGTACGAGCACAGATACGCAGTATTTT. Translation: CASGAGTSTDTQYF.

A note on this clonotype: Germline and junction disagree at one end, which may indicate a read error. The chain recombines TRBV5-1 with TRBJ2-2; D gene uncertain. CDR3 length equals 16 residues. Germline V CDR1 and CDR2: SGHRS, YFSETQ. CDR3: CASSLVLTAHTWELFF. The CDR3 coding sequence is TGCGCCAGCAGCTTGGTTCTAACCGCGCACACCTGGGAGCTGTTTTTT.

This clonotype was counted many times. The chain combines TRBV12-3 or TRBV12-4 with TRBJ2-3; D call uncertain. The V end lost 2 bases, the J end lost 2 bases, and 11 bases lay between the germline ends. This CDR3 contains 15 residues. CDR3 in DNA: TGTGCCAGCAGTTTAAAGATACGTTTCACAGATACGCAGTATTTT. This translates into CASSLKIRFTDTQYF.

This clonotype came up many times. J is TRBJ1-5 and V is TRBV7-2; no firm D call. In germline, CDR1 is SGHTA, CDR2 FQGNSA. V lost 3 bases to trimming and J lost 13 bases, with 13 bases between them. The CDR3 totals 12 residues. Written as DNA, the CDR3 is TGTGCCAGCAGCTTCTCCCTGGGCCGTCAGCATTTT. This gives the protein CASSFSLGRQHF.

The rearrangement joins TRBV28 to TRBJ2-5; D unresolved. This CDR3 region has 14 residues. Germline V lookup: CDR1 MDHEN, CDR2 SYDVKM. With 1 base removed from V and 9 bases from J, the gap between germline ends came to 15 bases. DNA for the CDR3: TGTGCCAGCAGTTTATCCAAGTTAGGCAGCTCCCAGTACTTC. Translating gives CASSLSKLGSSQYF.

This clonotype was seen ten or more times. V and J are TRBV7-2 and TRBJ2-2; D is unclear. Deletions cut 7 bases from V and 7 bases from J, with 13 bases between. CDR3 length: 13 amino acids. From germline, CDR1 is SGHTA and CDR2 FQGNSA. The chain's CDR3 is CASKKVLRGELFF. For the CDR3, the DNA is TGTGCCAGCAAAAAGGTCCTCCGCGGGGAGCTGTTTTTT.

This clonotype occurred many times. The CDR3 DNA follows: TGCGCCAGCAGCTTGGCCGGCGGGACATTTGGCACTGAAGCTTTCTTT. Translation: CASSLAGGTFGTEAFF. The chain links TRBV5-1 to TRBJ1-1, with a possible D match to TRBD1 (6 bases). Germline V gene lookup returns CDR1 SGHRS and CDR2 YFSETQ. The CDR3 covers 16 residues. Trimming removed 0 bases from V and 4 bases from J, with 16 bases in between.

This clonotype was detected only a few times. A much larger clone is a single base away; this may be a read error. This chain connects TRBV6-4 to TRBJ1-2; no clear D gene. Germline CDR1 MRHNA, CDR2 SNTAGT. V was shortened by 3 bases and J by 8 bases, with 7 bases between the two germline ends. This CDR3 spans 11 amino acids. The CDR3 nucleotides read TGTGCCAGCAGTGAGCATATGGGCTACACCTTC. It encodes CASSEHMGYTF.

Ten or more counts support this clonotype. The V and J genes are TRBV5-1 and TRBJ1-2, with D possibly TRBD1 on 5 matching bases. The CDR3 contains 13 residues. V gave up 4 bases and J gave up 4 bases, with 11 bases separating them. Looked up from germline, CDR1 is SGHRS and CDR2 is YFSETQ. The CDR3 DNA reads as TGCGCCAGCAGCGAGATCCAGGGCTATGGCTACACCTTC. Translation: CASSEIQGYGYTF.

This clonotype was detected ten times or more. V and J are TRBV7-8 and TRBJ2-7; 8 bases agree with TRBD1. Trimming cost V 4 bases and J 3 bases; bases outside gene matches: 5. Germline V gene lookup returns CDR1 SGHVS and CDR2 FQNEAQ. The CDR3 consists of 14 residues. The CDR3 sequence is CASSSPDRVYEQYF. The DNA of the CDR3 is TGTGCCAGCAGCTCCCCGGACAGGGTCTACGAGCAGTACTTC.

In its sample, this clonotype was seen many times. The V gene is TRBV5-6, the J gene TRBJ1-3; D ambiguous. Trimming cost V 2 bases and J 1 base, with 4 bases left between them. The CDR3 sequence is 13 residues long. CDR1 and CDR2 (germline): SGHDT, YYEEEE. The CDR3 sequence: CASSFNSGNTIYF. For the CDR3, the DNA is TGTGCCAGCAGCTTCAATTCTGGAAACACCATATATTTT. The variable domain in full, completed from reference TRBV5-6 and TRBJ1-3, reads DAGVTQSPTHLIKTRGQQVTLRCSPKSGHDTVSWYQQALGQGPQFIFQYYEEEERQRGNFPDRFSGHQFPNYSSELNVNALLLGDSALYLCASSFNSGNTIYFGEGSWLTVV.

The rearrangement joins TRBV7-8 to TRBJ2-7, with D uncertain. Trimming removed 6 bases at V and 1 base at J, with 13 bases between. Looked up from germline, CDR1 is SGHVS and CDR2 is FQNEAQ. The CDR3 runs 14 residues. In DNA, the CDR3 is TGTGCCAGCAGTCTACATGGCCAGTCCTACGAGCAGTACTTC. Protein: CASSLHGQSYEQYF.

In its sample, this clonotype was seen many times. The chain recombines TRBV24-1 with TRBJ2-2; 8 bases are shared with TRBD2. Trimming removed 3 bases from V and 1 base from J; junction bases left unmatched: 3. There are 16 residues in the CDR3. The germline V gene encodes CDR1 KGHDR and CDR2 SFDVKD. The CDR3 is CATSDTAGVNTGELFF. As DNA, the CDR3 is TGTGCCACCAGTGATACAGCGGGGGTGAACACCGGGGAGCTGTTTTTT.

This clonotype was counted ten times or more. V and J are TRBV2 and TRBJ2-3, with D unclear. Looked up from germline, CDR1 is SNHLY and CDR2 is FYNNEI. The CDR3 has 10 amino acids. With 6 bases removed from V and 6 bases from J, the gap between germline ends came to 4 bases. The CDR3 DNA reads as TGTGCCAGCAGCAGGGATACGCAGTATTTT. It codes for CASSRDTQYF.

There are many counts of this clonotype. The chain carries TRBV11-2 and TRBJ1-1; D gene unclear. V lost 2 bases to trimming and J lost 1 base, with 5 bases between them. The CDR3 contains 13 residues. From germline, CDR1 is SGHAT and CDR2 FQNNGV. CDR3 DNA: TGTGCCAGCAGCTTAATGGCGAACACTGAAGCTTTCTTT. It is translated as CASSLMANTEAFF.

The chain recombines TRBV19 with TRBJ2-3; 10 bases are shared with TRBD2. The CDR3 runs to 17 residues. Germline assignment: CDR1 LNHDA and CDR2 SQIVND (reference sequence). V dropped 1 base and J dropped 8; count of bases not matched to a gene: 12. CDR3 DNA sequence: TGTGCCAGTAGTATAGCAGCGCTAGCGGGGGAGTTTCCTACGCAGTATTTT. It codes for CASSIAALAGEFPTQYF.

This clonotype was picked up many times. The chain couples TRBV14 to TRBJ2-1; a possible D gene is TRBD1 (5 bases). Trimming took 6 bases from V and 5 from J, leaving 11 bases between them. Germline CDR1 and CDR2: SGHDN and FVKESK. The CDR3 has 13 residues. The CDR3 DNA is TGTGCCAGCAGTCTTTTACAGGACAATGAGCAGTTCTTC. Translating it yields CASSLLQDNEQFF.

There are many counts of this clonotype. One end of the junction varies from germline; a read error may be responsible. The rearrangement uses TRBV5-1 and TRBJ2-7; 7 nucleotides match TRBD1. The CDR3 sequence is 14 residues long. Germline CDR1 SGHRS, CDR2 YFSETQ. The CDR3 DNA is TGCGCCAGCAGCTCCCTAAACACCGACAGGGTATGGAGTTTC. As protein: CASSSLNTDRVWSF.

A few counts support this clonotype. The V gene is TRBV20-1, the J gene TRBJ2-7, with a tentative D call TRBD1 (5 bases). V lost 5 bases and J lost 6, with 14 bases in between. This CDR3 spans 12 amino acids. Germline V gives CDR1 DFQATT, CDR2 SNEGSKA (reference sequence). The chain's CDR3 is CSAPDGAREQYF. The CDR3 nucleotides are TGCAGTGCTCCTGATGGGGCCCGCGAGCAGTACTTC.

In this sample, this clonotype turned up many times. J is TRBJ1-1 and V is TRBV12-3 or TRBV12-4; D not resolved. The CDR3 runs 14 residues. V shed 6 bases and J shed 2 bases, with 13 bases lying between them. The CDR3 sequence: CASSQSSQNTEAFF. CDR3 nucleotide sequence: TGTGCCAGCAGCCAAAGTTCCCAAAACACTGAAGCTTTCTTT.